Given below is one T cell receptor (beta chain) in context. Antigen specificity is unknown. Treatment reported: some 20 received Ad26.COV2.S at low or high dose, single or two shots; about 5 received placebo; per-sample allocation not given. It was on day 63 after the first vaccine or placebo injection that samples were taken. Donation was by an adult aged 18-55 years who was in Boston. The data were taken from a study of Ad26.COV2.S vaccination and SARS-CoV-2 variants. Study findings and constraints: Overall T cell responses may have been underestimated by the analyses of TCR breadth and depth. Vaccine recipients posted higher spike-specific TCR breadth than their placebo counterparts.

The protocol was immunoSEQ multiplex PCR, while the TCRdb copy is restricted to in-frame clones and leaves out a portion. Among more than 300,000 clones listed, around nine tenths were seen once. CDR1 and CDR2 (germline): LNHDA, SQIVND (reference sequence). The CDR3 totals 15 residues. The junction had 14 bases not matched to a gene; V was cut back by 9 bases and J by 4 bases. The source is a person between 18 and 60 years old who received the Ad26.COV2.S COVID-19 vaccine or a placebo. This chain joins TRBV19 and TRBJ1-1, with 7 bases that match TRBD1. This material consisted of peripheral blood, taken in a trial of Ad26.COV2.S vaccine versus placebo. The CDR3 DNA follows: TGTGCCAGGGGGGAGAAGGGGGCGAGATCCACTGAAGCTTTCTTT. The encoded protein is CARGEKGARSTEAFF.